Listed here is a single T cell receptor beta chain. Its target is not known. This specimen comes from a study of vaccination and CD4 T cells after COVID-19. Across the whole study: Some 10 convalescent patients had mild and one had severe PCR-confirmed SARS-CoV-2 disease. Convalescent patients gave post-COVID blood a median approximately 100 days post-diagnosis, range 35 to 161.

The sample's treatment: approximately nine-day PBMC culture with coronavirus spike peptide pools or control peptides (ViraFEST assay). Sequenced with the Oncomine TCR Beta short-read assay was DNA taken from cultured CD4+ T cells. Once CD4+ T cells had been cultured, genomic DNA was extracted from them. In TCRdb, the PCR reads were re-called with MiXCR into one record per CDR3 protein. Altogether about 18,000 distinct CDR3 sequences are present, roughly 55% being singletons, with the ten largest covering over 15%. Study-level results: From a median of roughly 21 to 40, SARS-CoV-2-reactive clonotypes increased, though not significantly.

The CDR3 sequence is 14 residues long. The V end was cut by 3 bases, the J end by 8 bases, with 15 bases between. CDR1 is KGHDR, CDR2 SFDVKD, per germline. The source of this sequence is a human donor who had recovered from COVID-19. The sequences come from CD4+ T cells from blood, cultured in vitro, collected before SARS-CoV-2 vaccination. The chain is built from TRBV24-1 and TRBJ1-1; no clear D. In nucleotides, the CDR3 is TGTGCCACCAGTGATCACAGTCGGCCCGGAGAAGCTTTCTTT. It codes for CATSDHSRPGEAFF.